Below are 8 T cell receptor beta chains sequenced from a single sample in a study of regulatory T cells in long-lasting Graves disease. Time point here: persistent/refractory GD, antithyroid drugs over 5 years with positive TRAb. Preparation of the TCR library used RNA extracted from PBMCs. iRepertoire HTBI primers and Arm-PCR of CDR3 regions built TCR beta libraries. TCRdb called the multiplex PCR reads again in MiXCR, with one record for every CDR3 protein. Among more than 350,000 distinct CDR3 sequences listed, roughly a fifth were seen once. Here the sequenced sample was peripheral blood mononuclear cells (PBMCs), taken when the disease was refractory, from a patient treated with antithyroid drugs. Receptors originate from a female donor with Graves disease.

This clonotype was seen repeatedly, ten times or more. The chain employs TRBV27 and TRBJ1-1, with 10 bases aligning to TRBD1. The CDR3 sequence is 17 residues long. Losses at the gene ends were 5 bases for V and 0 bases for J; bases not matched to a gene: 9. CDR1 is MNHEY, CDR2 SMNVEV, per germline (reference sequence). CDR3 in amino acids: CASSTPRTGGMNTEAFF. For the CDR3, the DNA is TGTGCCAGCAGTACACCCCGGACAGGGGGGATGAACACTGAAGCTTTCTTT.

The genes are TRBV27 and TRBJ1-3; D gene unclear. Deletions cut 6 bases from V and 0 bases from J, with 27 bases between. This CDR3 comprises 20 residues. Germline values: CDR1 MNHEY, CDR2 SMNVEV (reference sequence). CDR3: CASRFHQTTQTESSGNTIYF. CDR3 coding DNA: TGTGCCAGCAGATTCCACCAAACCACCCAAACAGAGAGCTCTGGAAACACCATATATTTT.

The rearrangement links TRBV29-1 to TRBJ2-7; 9 bases agree with TRBD1. This CDR3 region has 14 residues. V shed 3 bases, J shed 0 bases, and the junction held 3 bases outside the gene matches. The V gene's germline CDR1 is SQVTM and CDR2 ANQGSEA. The DNA for the CDR3 is TGCAGCGTTGACAGACAGGGGGACTCCTACGAGCAGTACTTC. This sequence encodes CSVDRQGDSYEQYF.

The J gene is TRBJ2-3, the V gene TRBV2, with 7 bases identical to TRBD2. Germline CDR1 and CDR2: SNHLY and FYNNEI. Trimming removed 7 bases from V and 5 bases from J; junction bases left unmatched: 6. There are 13 residues in the CDR3. This CDR3 is CASNGGRRDTQYF. CDR3 nucleotide sequence: TGTGCCAGCAATGGCGGGAGAAGAGATACGCAGTATTTT.

This clonotype was observed many times. This sequence joins TRBV29-1 and TRBJ2-7; D might be TRBD1 or TRBD2, each matching 6 bases. This CDR3 is built from 13 residues. Deletions cut 6 bases from V and 4 bases from J, with 16 bases between. Germline CDR1 SQVTM, CDR2 ANQGSEA. Here the CDR3 DNA reads TGCAGCGTGGCCGGGGGCGAGGCATACGAGCAGTACTTC. This codes for CSVAGGEAYEQYF.

The chain carries TRBV3-1 and TRBJ2-3; D perhaps matches TRBD1 (6 bases). The CDR3 is 13 amino acids. Trimming pared 11 bases from V and 1 base from J, leaving 13 bases between. Germline values: CDR1 LGHDT, CDR2 YNNKEL (reference sequence). CDR3 protein: CASQGPGTDTQYF. As DNA, the CDR3 is TGTGCCTCCCAGGGGCCCGGCACAGATACGCAGTATTTT.

The rearrangement joins TRBV7-3 to TRBJ2-1, with D possibly matching TRBD2 (5 bases). The CDR3 contains 15 residues. The V end lost 3 bases, the J end lost 4 bases, and 13 bases lay between the germline ends. The germline V gene encodes CDR1 SGHTA and CDR2 FQGTGA. DNA for the CDR3: TGTGCCAGCAGCTTCCGTCAAAGCGGATACAATGAGCAGTTCTTC. Its protein product is CASSFRQSGYNEQFF.

The chain joins TRBV19 to TRBJ1-5; D is undetermined. The ends were cut back, 2 bases at V and 7 bases at J, with 6 bases in the middle. The CDR3 is made up of 12 amino acids. Germline values: CDR1 LNHDA, CDR2 SQIVND (reference sequence). CDR3 loop: CASSIQWQPQHF. For the CDR3, the DNA is TGTGCCAGTAGTATACAGTGGCAGCCCCAGCATTTT.